Given below is one TCR beta chain in context. The sample originates from a study of blood T cell repertoires in COVID-19. Across the whole study: PBMCs, B-cell-depleted T cells, or T cells provided the cDNA or gDNA that made up the material.

V gave up 4 bases and J gave up 2 bases; unmatched junction bases: 3. Germline-derived CDR1 and CDR2 are SGHNT and YYREEE (reference sequence). The CDR3 has 14 amino acids. Clones were sequenced by immunoSEQ multiplex PCR, and TCRdb holds only the in-frame ones, with some missing. Here the sample spans about 190,000 clones, 75% to 90% being singletons. J is TRBJ1-3 and V is TRBV5-4; 7 bases are shared with TRBD1. Input material: peripheral blood. This clonotype was sampled from a man aged 35-49 years with acute or convalescent COVID-19. CDR3 protein: CASSIQGTGNTIYF. CDR3 nucleotide sequence: TGTGCCAGCAGCATACAGGGGACTGGAAACACCATATATTTT.